These 5 T cell receptor beta chains came from one sample sequenced in a study of blood T cell repertoires in COVID-19. Clones were sequenced by immunoSEQ multiplex PCR, and TCRdb holds only the in-frame ones, with some missing. The sample carries about 410,000 clones, approximately 89% recorded once. Sequencing input: peripheral blood. The receptors shown here come from a woman aged 40 to 50 with COVID-19, enrolled during active disease.

The chain combines TRBV11-3 with TRBJ2-3; D ambiguous. The germline V gene has CDR1 SGHNT and CDR2 YENEEA. The germline V and J ends were trimmed by 0 bases and 4 bases, with 5 bases remaining between them. This CDR3 has 13 residues. The CDR3, as DNA: TGTGCCAGCAGCTTAGATCTCTCAGATACGCAGTATTTT. This sequence encodes CASSLDLSDTQYF.

V usage is TRBV29-1 and J usage is TRBJ2-3; TRBD2 matches at 7 bases. The CDR3 has 16 amino acids. V lost 6 bases, J lost 2 bases, and 14 bases stayed unmatched. CDR1 and CDR2 (germline): SQVTM, ANQGSEA. CDR3 DNA: TGCAGCGTGAAGCCCAGGCTAGCGGCAACCACAGATACGCAGTATTTT. Translating it yields CSVKPRLAATTDTQYF.

This clone was counted once. This chain links TRBV27 with TRBJ2-7; 8 bases map to TRBD2. CDR3 length: 16 residues. After removal of 5 bases from V and 6 bases from J, the junction contained 15 bases not matched to a gene. Germline V gene data show CDR1 as MNHEY and CDR2 as SMNVEV (reference sequence). The CDR3 nucleotides are TGTGCCAGCAGTCCCGAACTGGGAAGCGGGAGAGGCGAGCAGTACTTC. This encodes CASSPELGSGRGEQYF.

This sequence joins TRBV21-1 and TRBJ1-2; no check of the table's D call, TRBD1, against the DNA was made. TRBV21-1 has pseudogene status. The CDR3 totals 15 residues. CDR3 coding DNA: TGTGCCAGCGGTTGTAACAGGGGGCAAGACTATGGCTACACCTTC. This codes for CASGCNRGQDYGYTF.

This rearrangement joins TRBV27 to TRBJ2-7, with 7 bases that match TRBD2. The trim removed 6 bases at V and 5 bases at J, leaving 13 bases unmatched. The CDR3 has 15 amino acids. CDR1 and CDR2 (germline): MNHEY, SMNVEV (reference sequence). The CDR3 sequence is CASSPLGEGPNEQYF. The CDR3 DNA reads TGTGCCAGCAGCCCCCTGGGGGAGGGCCCAAACGAGCAGTACTTC.